The 27 T cell receptor beta chains given below trace back to one sample, sequenced in a study of T cell responses to AZD1222 COVID-19 vaccine. Data came from immunoSEQ multiplex PCR; TCRdb stores just in-frame clones and leaves some out. Of over 65,000 clones detected, around 85% appear once; the ten largest clones hold roughly 7.6%. The sequencing used peripheral blood, collected on day 0 of AZD1222 vaccination. Receptors originate from an adult in good health.

The chain links TRBV27 to TRBJ1-1; TRBD1 is a possible D gene (5 bases). The CDR3 has 11 residues. The V end lost 10 bases, the J end lost 7 bases, and 13 bases lay between the germline ends. CDR1 and CDR2 from the germline V gene are MNHEY and SMNVEV (reference sequence). The CDR3 sequence: CATKQGGEAFF. The CDR3 DNA reads TGTGCCACCAAGCAGGGTGGTGAAGCTTTCTTT.

CDR3: CASSLYGSYEQYF. CDR3 nucleotide sequence: TGTGCCAGCAGTTTGTACGGGTCCTACGAGCAGTACTTC. The J gene is TRBJ2-7, the V gene TRBV12-3 or TRBV12-4, with unresolved D. CDR3 length equals 13 residues. V gave up 3 bases and J gave up 1 base, with 7 bases separating them.

The chain is built from TRBV27 and TRBJ1-1; D possibly corresponds to TRBD1 (5 bases). The CDR3 runs to 15 residues. In germline, CDR1 is MNHEY, CDR2 SMNVEV (reference sequence). V was trimmed by 2 bases and J by 0 bases, leaving 10 bases between them. This CDR3 is CASSLGAGLNTEAFF. CDR3 nucleotides: TGTGCCAGCAGTTTAGGGGCGGGGTTGAACACTGAAGCTTTCTTT.

The gene calls are TRBV18 and TRBJ2-5; no definite D call. This CDR3 region has 12 residues. Trimming shortened V by 4 bases and J by 2 bases, and 5 bases separated the two germline ends. The germline CDR1 and CDR2 sequences are KGHSH and LQKENI. In nucleotides, the CDR3 is TGTGCCAGCTCACGAGAACAAGAGACCCAGTACTTC. Protein: CASSREQETQYF. Filled out from reference TRBV18 and TRBJ2-5, the complete variable domain reads NAGVMQNPRHLVRRRGQEARLRCSPMKGHSHVYWYRQLPEEGLKFMVYLQKENIIDESGMPKERFSAEFPKEGPSILRIQQVVRGDSAAYFCASSREQETQYFGPGTRLLVL.

CDR3 nucleotide sequence: TGCGCCAGCAGCCAAGATGTACTAGCGGGGGCCACCTACGAGCAGTACTTC. Its protein product is CASSQDVLAGATYEQYF. V usage is TRBV4-3 and J usage is TRBJ2-7; 11 bases map to TRBD2. The CDR3 loop spans 17 amino acids. With 0 bases clipped from V and 2 bases from J, the junction kept 6 bases outside the gene matches. Germline assignment: CDR1 LGHNA and CDR2 YSLEER.

This chain connects TRBV7-6 to TRBJ1-6; D perhaps matches TRBD1 (5 bases). The CDR3 is made up of 16 amino acids. The V and J ends lost 2 bases and 5 bases respectively, with 13 bases between them. Germline CDR1 reads SGHVS; CDR2 reads FNYEAQ. CDR3 residues: CASSLMGGGNNSPLHF. The CDR3 DNA reads TGTGCCAGCAGCTTAATGGGGGGTGGCAATAATTCACCCCTCCACTTT.

This clone turned up a few times. This chain uses TRBV5-6 with TRBJ1-1; the D gene is possibly TRBD1 (6 bases). The CDR3 is 12 residues long. In germline, CDR1 is SGHDT, CDR2 YYEEEE. Deletions cut 3 bases from V and 11 bases from J, with 14 bases between. This CDR3 reads CASSSSQGVAFF. The CDR3 nucleotides are TGTGCCAGCAGCTCATCACAGGGTGTGGCTTTCTTT.

The rearrangement uses TRBV5-8 and TRBJ2-1, with 10 bases matching TRBD2. There are 18 residues in the CDR3. With V trimmed by 6 bases and J by 2 bases, 14 bases remained unmatched. Germline CDR1 is SGHTS and CDR2 is YDEGEE. The CDR3 region is CASTLKPLAGAAYNEQFF. The CDR3 region has the DNA TGTGCCAGCACCCTTAAACCCCTAGCGGGAGCAGCCTACAATGAGCAGTTCTTC.

This rearrangement joins TRBV3-1 (or the pseudogene TRBV3-2) to TRBJ2-7; no clear D. The CDR3 is made up of 12 amino acids. The V and J ends lost 0 bases and 9 bases respectively, with 9 bases between them. Looked up from germline, CDR1 is LGHDT and CDR2 is YNNKEL (reference sequence). The CDR3: CASSQETVGQYF. The CDR3 bases are TGTGCCAGCAGCCAAGAGACGGTTGGGCAGTACTTC.

The chain combines TRBV5-1 with TRBJ1-3; D call uncertain. V was shortened by 0 bases and J by 4 bases, with 5 bases between the two germline ends. Germline assignment: CDR1 SGHRS and CDR2 YFSETQ. This CDR3 comprises 13 residues. The chain's CDR3 is CASSLDQGNTIYF. Written as DNA, the CDR3 is TGCGCCAGCAGCTTGGATCAGGGAAACACCATATATTTT.

The genes are TRBV7-2 and TRBJ2-1; 12 bases fit TRBD2. This CDR3 contains 17 residues. J lost 9 bases, V lost 5 bases, and 14 bases had no gene match. Germline V gene data show CDR1 as SGHTA and CDR2 as FQGNSA. This CDR3 reads CASSPNGLAGLVGEQFF. For the CDR3, the DNA is TGTGCCAGCAGCCCGAATGGACTAGCGGGATTGGTGGGTGAGCAGTTCTTC.

On this clone itself: A read error may account for a junction end that differs from germline. V is TRBV14 and J is TRBJ1-3; D possibly corresponds to TRBD1 (5 bases). The length of the CDR3 is 16 residues. Per germline, CDR1 SGHDN and CDR2 FVKESK. The CDR3 sequence: CASSKEGRISGNTIYF. The CDR3 region has the DNA TGTGCCAGCAGCAAAGAGGGGCGGATCTCTGGAAACACCATATATTTT. The full variable domain, completed using reference TRBV14 and TRBJ1-3, is EAGVTQFPSHSVIEKGQTVTLRCDPISGHDNLYWYRRVMGKEIKFLLHFVKESKQDESGMPNNRFLAERTGGTYSTLKVQPAELEDSGVYFCASSKEGRISGNTIYFGEGSWLTVV.

The chain couples TRBV6-5 to TRBJ1-1, with D possibly being TRBD1 (5 bases). The ends were cut back, 11 bases at V and 6 bases at J, with 22 bases in the middle. CDR1 and CDR2 from the germline V gene are MNHEY and SVGAGI. This CDR3 contains 14 residues. The CDR3 reads CAVRGVPGPAEAFF. The CDR3 DNA reads TGTGCCGTCCGAGGGGTCCCGGGTCCGGCTGAAGCTTTCTTT.

The gene calls are TRBV28 and TRBJ2-7, with D hard to call. There are 16 residues in the CDR3. CDR1 is MDHEN, CDR2 SYDVKM, per germline. The V end lost 1 base, the J end lost 4 bases, and 17 bases lay between the germline ends. This CDR3 reads CASSLSAARKSYEQYF. CDR3 nucleotide sequence: TGTGCCAGCAGTTTATCGGCAGCCCGCAAATCATACGAGCAGTACTTC.

The DNA of the CDR3 is TGTGCCAGCAGTTGGGCAGGGTCACAATCACCCCTCCACTTT. This gives the protein CASSWAGSQSPLHF. This chain joins TRBV6-2 or TRBV6-3 and TRBJ1-6, with a possible D match to TRBD1 (5 bases). This CDR3 is built from 14 residues. Germline V lookup: CDR1 MNHEY, CDR2 SVGEGT. V lost 4 bases and J lost 10, with 14 bases in between.

This chain joins TRBV18 and TRBJ2-1, with no clear D. This CDR3 contains 12 residues. Trimming left V 3 bases short and J 5 bases short, with 5 bases between. Looked up from germline, CDR1 is KGHSH and CDR2 is LQKENI. The CDR3 region is CASSPSDNEQFF. CDR3 nucleotides: TGTGCCAGCTCACCGTCTGACAATGAGCAGTTCTTC.

The rearrangement joins TRBV19 to TRBJ1-5; TRBD1 agrees at 7 bases. Germline V gives CDR1 LNHDA, CDR2 SQIVND (reference sequence). The length of the CDR3 is 17 residues. V lost 5 bases to trimming and J lost 0 bases; unmatched junction nucleotides: 10. The CDR3 DNA sequence: TGTGCCAGTAGTCCGACGACAGGGCCATATAGCAATCAGCCCCAGCATTTT. It codes for CASSPTTGPYSNQPQHF.

The chain recombines TRBV7-6 with TRBJ1-4, with 7 nucleotides matching TRBD1. The V and J ends lost 3 bases and 3 bases, in that order; junction bases with no gene match: 7. CDR3 length: 16 amino acids. Per germline, CDR1 SGHVS and CDR2 FNYEAQ. CDR3 sequence (DNA): TGTGCCAGCAGCTTGGGACAGACCCTCGCTAATGAAAAACTGTTTTTT. It encodes CASSLGQTLANEKLFF.

V and J are TRBV28 and TRBJ1-2; 12 positions match TRBD1. J lost 5 bases, V lost 10 bases, and 8 bases had no gene match. Germline V lookup: CDR1 MDHEN, CDR2 SYDVKM. The CDR3 loop spans 14 amino acids. CDR3 nucleotide sequence: TGTGCCACCGTCTCGGGACAGGGGGCTTATGGCTACACCTTC. Translated, it gives CATVSGQGAYGYTF.

The genes are TRBV19 and TRBJ1-5, with 7 bases matching TRBD1. J was trimmed by 6 bases and V by 6 bases; bases with no gene match: 8. Germline V gene lookup returns CDR1 LNHDA and CDR2 SQIVND (reference sequence). This CDR3 comprises 14 residues. This CDR3 reads CASSPTGEGQPQHF. Here the CDR3 DNA reads TGTGCCAGTAGCCCTACAGGGGAGGGTCAGCCCCAGCATTTT. The full variable domain, its missing parts supplied by reference TRBV19 and TRBJ1-5, is DGGITQSPKYLFRKEGQNVTLSCEQNLNHDAMYWYRQDPGQGLRLIYYSQIVNDFQKGDIAEGYSVSREKKESFPLTVTSAQKNPTAFYLCASSPTGEGQPQHFGDGTRLSIL.

The CDR3 DNA is TGCAGCCTCGAACGAGGGGGCACTGAAGCTTTCTTT. Residues: CSLERGGTEAFF. The V and J genes are TRBV29-1 and TRBJ1-1; TRBD1 is a possible D gene (6 bases). Deletions cut 8 bases from V and 4 bases from J, with 14 bases between. Per germline, CDR1 SQVTM and CDR2 ANQGSEA. There are 12 residues in the CDR3.

J is TRBJ1-2 and V is TRBV2; 7 bases are shared with TRBD1. Per the germline V gene, CDR1 is SNHLY and CDR2 is FYNNEI. The CDR3 is 15 amino acids. J was trimmed by 2 bases and V by 2 bases; bases with no gene match: 5. CDR3 bases: TGTGCCAGCAGTGAAAGGGACAGCCGGAACTATGGCTACACCTTC. It encodes CASSERDSRNYGYTF.

V is TRBV19 and J is TRBJ2-5; possibly TRBD1 for D (6 bases). The CDR3 runs to 13 residues. The germline V gene has CDR1 LNHDA and CDR2 SQIVND (reference sequence). Trimming pared 6 bases from V and 5 bases from J, leaving 13 bases between. The DNA of the CDR3 is TGTGCCAGTAGCCACAGGGTGAAGGAGACCCAGTACTTC. Amino acid sequence: CASSHRVKETQYF. The variable domain in full, completed from reference TRBV19 and TRBJ2-5, reads DGGITQSPKYLFRKEGQNVTLSCEQNLNHDAMYWYRQDPGQGLRLIYYSQIVNDFQKGDIAEGYSVSREKKESFPLTVTSAQKNPTAFYLCASSHRVKETQYFGPGTRLLVL.

This chain links TRBV28 with TRBJ2-4, with a tentative D call TRBD1 (5 bases). The CDR3 loop spans 18 amino acids. Germline V CDR1 and CDR2: MDHEN, SYDVKM. Trimming took off 5 bases at V and 0 bases at J, with 20 bases between the two ends. The chain's CDR3 is CASSPSRTQSIAKNIQYF. The CDR3 region has the DNA TGTGCCAGCAGTCCCTCTCGGACACAATCTATAGCCAAAAACATTCAGTACTTC.

The chain carries TRBV27 and TRBJ1-2, with D possibly being TRBD1 (6 bases). The CDR3 is 14 residues long. Germline lookup yields CDR1 MNHEY and CDR2 SMNVEV (reference sequence). With 5 bases removed from V and 2 bases from J, the gap between germline ends came to 12 bases. CDR3: CASSPRTVNYGYTF. In DNA, the CDR3 is TGTGCCAGCAGTCCCCGGACAGTGAACTATGGCTACACCTTC.

The chain is built from TRBV3-1 (or the pseudogene TRBV3-2) and TRBJ2-2; no definite D call. The germline V and J ends were trimmed by 1 base and 0 bases, with 3 bases remaining between them. Germline lookup yields CDR1 LGHDT and CDR2 YNNKEL (reference sequence). CDR3 length equals 14 residues. CDR3 residues: CASSQGSNTGELFF. CDR3 nucleotides: TGTGCCAGCAGCCAAGGCTCGAACACCGGGGAGCTGTTTTTT.

The V call is TRBV18, the J call TRBJ1-1; D is uncertain. The V end lost 5 bases, the J end lost 7 bases, and 8 bases lay between the germline ends. The germline gives CDR1 KGHSH, CDR2 LQKENI. The CDR3 is 11 amino acids. Here the CDR3 DNA reads TGTGCCAGCTCATCCGGGTATGAAGCTTTCTTT. It translates to CASSSGYEAFF.